The T cell receptor (beta chain) under discussion was sequenced for a study of Graves' ophthalmopathy and Graves' hyperthyroidism. Study-wide points: The model reached just under 71% sensitivity and under 75% specificity for predicting ophthalmopathy progression. The majority of expanded thyroid clonotypes above 0.001 frequency also occurred in blood.

Newly diagnosed hyperthyroidism donors, aged 18 to 65, duration under 2 months. A diagnosis was made from clinical symptoms together with serum thyroxine, TRAb, thyroid ultrasound and orbital computed tomography. This clonotype was recorded at least ten times. Its antigen remains unidentified. Looked up from germline, CDR1 is SGHVS and CDR2 is FQNEAQ. V shed 3 bases and J shed 5 bases, with 8 bases lying between them. The CDR3 is 14 residues long. Investigators amplified TCR beta CDR3 regions from RNA transcripts. An opening RT-PCR round employed HTBI primers and preceded a second-round multiplex PCR. One entry per CDR3 protein, called by TCRdb with MiXCR from the multiplex PCR reads. The sample has 580,000 or so distinct CDR3 sequences, under 45% seen once.

The J gene is TRBJ1-6, the V gene TRBV7-8; D unclear. This sequence originates from an adult man with Graves' hyperthyroidism. The material sequenced was peripheral blood or thyroid tissue (not recorded which). CDR3 in DNA: TGTGCCAGCAGCTTGGGCGGGAATAATTCACCCCTCCACTTT. Amino acid sequence: CASSLGGNNSPLHF.